Sequencing of this TCR beta chain was carried out in a study of blood T cell repertoires in COVID-19. Whole-study context: COVID-19 samples, acute and convalescent, were from the United States, Italy and Spain.

In the original analysis: Estimated nucleated cell counts came from reference gene primer amplification. Assay: immunoSEQ multiplex PCR; the TCRdb copy retains only in-frame clones and omits some. The D gene and trimming were derived from the DNA, and the V and J assignments and clone size from that table. The sample holds about 270,000 clones, 75% to 90% seen once. Ages ranged from about 18 to 100 years, with residence in about two dozen US areas. Participant reports of clinical history set cohort assignment. The CDR3 is made up of 16 amino acids. The germline V gene has CDR1 MGHRA and CDR2 YSYEKL. Trimming pared 3 bases from V and 3 bases from J, leaving 18 bases between.

The gene calls are TRBV4-1 and TRBJ2-7, with D possibly being TRBD1 (5 bases). The specimen was PBMCs or T cells enriched from blood (not recorded which). The TCR comes from a woman between 25 and 40 years old with acute COVID-19. The CDR3 reads CASSQGTGAVIYEQYF. The CDR3 DNA follows: TGCGCCAGCAGCCAGGGTACTGGGGCGGTCATCTACGAGCAGTACTTC.